This T cell receptor (beta chain) was sequenced for a study of blood T cell repertoires in COVID-19. Looking at the study overall: COVID-19 samples from acute and convalescent phases originated in the United States, Italy and Spain. The analysed material was cDNA or gDNA that came from T cells, B-cell-depleted T cells, or PBMCs.

Trimming cost V 11 bases and J 4 bases; bases outside gene matches: 4. The CDR3 spans 15 residues. Germline V gene lookup returns CDR1 SNHLY and CDR2 FYNNEI. In this sample, this clone turned up once. Adults between roughly 18 and 89 years of age took part from about two dozen US areas. Donors in Cohort 3 who had recovered were those with two negative PCRs, healthcare professional clearance, or resolution of their symptoms. Only in-frame clones appear in the TCRdb table, and some are missing; sequencing was by immunoSEQ multiplex PCR. The data contain under 300,000 clones, around nine tenths of them singletons.

The sequence derives from a woman in her forties or fifties who had recovered from COVID-19. Input material: PBMCs or T cells enriched from blood (not recorded which). The chain carries TRBV2 and TRBJ2-2; 16 nucleotides agree with TRBD2. Here the CDR3 DNA reads TGTGCCGGGACTAGCGGGAGGGCTGGCACCGGGGAGCTGTTTTTT. It is translated as CAGTSGRAGTGELFF.